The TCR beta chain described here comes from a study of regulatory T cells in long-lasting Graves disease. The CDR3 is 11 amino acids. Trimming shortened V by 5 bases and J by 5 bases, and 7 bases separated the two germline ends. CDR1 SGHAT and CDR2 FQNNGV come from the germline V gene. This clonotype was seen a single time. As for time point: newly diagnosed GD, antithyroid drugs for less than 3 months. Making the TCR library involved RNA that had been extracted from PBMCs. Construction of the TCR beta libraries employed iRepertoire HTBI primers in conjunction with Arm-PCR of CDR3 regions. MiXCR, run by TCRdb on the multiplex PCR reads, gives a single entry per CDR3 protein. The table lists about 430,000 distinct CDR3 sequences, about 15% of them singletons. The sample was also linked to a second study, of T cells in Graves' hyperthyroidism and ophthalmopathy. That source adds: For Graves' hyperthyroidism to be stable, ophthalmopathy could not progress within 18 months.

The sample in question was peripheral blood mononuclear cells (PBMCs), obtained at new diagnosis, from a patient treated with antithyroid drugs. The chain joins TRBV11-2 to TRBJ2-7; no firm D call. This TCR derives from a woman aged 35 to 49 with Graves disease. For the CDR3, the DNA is TGTGCCAGCAGCCTTATACACGAGCAGTACTTC. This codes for CASSLIHEQYF.